This T cell receptor (beta chain) was identified during a study of blood T cells in healthy people across ages. As for the study in general: About one barcoded TCR beta cDNA was captured per two T cells.

This CDR3 has 15 residues. Trimming shortened V by 0 bases and J by 11 bases, and 19 bases separated the two germline ends. Germline V CDR1 and CDR2: SNHLY, FYNNEI. Next came a second PCR, run for 7 to 11 cycles, which used a sample-barcoded 5' primer along with a J-beta primer mix. TCRdb re-analysed the 5' RACE reads in MiXCR, keeping a single row per CDR3 protein. The repertoire holds about 640,000 distinct CDR3 sequences, about 30% seen once, with around a sixth in the top ten. This clonotype originated in a woman at least 80 years old in good health. This rearrangement joins TRBV2 to TRBJ2-5, with D perhaps matching TRBD2 (6 bases). Sequencing was performed on blood. The CDR3 DNA sequence: TGTGCCAGCAGTGAAGCTCGGGGGATAGCGAATGAGCAGTACTTC. This gives the protein CASSEARGIANEQYF.